Sequencing of this T cell receptor (beta chain) was carried out in a study of shared clonotypes between healthy human individuals (dated by TCRdb to about 2020). With regard to the full study: A few men and two women, aged 18 to 49 years, made up the cohort. To estimate repertoire size and how much clonotype sharing occurs between individuals, the study deeply sequenced the blood TCR repertoires of roughly 5 healthy adults. Each donor's leukapheresis produced roughly between about 0.8 and 10 billion PBMCs. For each donor, CD4 naive and CD4 memory were each run on three plates, CD8 naive on two plates, and CD8 memory on one plate. To increase sequencing depth and limit assay-specific biases, different laboratories used diverse techniques to prepare libraries and sequence TCR repertoires. Summary of the overall study and its limitations: Compared with non-shared clonotypes, the clonotypes found in all four sorted-subset donors had higher generation probabilities. When a handful of donors were compared, the shared fraction of clonotypes was around 4.6% for naive CD4, more than 3% for naive CD8, more than 2% for memory CD4, and around 0.4% for memory CD8. Sampling was restricted to blood, and TCR repertoires in tissue are likely to differ from TCR repertoires in blood. Pairwise subsampling indicated that sequencing depth was expected to affect the degree of clonotype sharing among donors. Estimated clonotype richness was generally larger for naive than for memory subsets. Incomplete sequencing was indicated by rarefaction of sorted-subset datasets, despite the large sequencing depth. The genetic and exposure-history diversity represented was limited by the small number of donors.

CD8 naive samples were CD45RO-negative cells positively selected for CCR7, giving a CD45RA+CCR7+ population that excluded TemRA cells. The donors were healthy, HIV-negative adults with no recently reported acute infections or vaccinations. All donors were Caucasian adults living in Nashville, Tennessee, USA. Blood was obtained by leukapheresis, after which PBMCs were separated by Ficoll-Histopaque density gradient centrifugation and cryopreserved in liquid nitrogen vapor phase. Purity and quantity of every magnetically sorted T cell population were checked by analytical flow cytometry. Each sorted fraction had its genomic DNA isolated and then quantified by UV absorbance on a Nanodrop 2000c. Using the deep immunoSEQ assay, TCR CDR3 regions were amplified from genomic DNA by multiplex PCR. For each cell subset, the extracted genomic DNA was distributed evenly across all wells of several immunoSEQ 96-well plates, and each plate served as one replicate. Each replicate PCR for sorted subsets received around 210 ng genomic DNA, equal to roughly 30,000 T cell genomes. The purified libraries were quantified using a Qubit 3.0 fluorometer, sized with a Bioanalyzer 2100, and then quantified again using the KAPA Library Quantification kit. Every immunoSEQ 96-well plate was sequenced on a dedicated single-read 150-cycle Illumina NextSeq 550 flow cell. In the authors' own workflow: The immunoSEQ output contained only junctional sequences without quality scores, so filtering could not match that applied to full-length reads. To assign V/J genes and CDR3, sequences were annotated against IMGT germline references using PyIR, a Python wrapper for IgBLAST v1.9. Reads were removed for weak V/J assignments (E-value above 1e-6), missing CDR3, stop codons, out-of-frame junctions, or ambiguous translated residues. V3J clonotypes were defined as sequences sharing an identical inferred V gene, J gene, and CDR3 amino acid sequence. To compute the percentage overlap between repertoires, the number of shared unique clonotypes was divided by the size of the smaller repertoire. Repertoire richness was assessed with RTK rarefaction, the Chao1 estimator, and Recon v2.1 estimates of unobserved clonotypes. Generation probabilities were computed with OLGA for all TCRbeta clonotypes obtained by the gDNA method from four donors. TCRdb mirrors the immuneACCESS table, restricted to in-frame sequences. Some clones are absent from its copies; in checked studies, under half trace to an unresolved V gene, and the reason for the others is unknown. Clone size and V and J calls were adopted from that table, with D and trimming inferred from the DNA. For this sample the table gives about 2.1 million clones, of which approximately 94% were detected only once. The ten largest clones take up 1.5% to 2% of the sample.

CDR1 and CDR2 are drawn from the germline V gene: MGHRA, YSYEKL. The junction carries 12 bases between V and J, which are trimmed by 0 bases and 9 bases respectively. The CDR3 contains 14 residues, cysteine and phenylalanine counted. Only the CDR3 DNA is retained, 42 bases long and in frame from the first base. A note on this clone: What this receptor recognizes is not known. It has no much larger one-base neighbor in the sample; base qualities were not kept.

Recombination linked TRBV4-1 to TRBJ2-1; the D region is possibly TRBD1 or TRBD2, each matching across 5 bases. Sequenced sample: naive CD8+ T cells from PBMCs. The cell subset or site label of this sample denotes: CD45RA+CCR7+. The origin of this receptor is a man aged 18 to 29 in good health. Some clones in this sample may be carry-over from other donors' samples. The CDR3 has the sequence CASSQDRGQIEQFF. Read as DNA, the sequence is TGCGCCAGCAGCCAAGATCGGGGCCAAATTGAGCAGTTCTTC.